A selection of T cell receptor beta chains follows, all from one sample in a study of OX40 agonist ivuxolimab in advanced cancers. The repertoire was sequenced with immunoSEQ multiplex PCR; TCRdb's copy has only in-frame clones and lacks some. The sample contains 85,000 to 100,000 clones, approximately 87% of which appear only once. Sample: CD4+ or CD8+ T cells sorted from blood, taken in a trial of the OX40 agonist ivuxolimab. All receptors come from an adult with an advanced solid tumor such as melanoma, head and neck, liver or kidney cancer. Both conserved end residues are part of each CDR3. A D gene is named only where the DNA matches it firmly. Size tells how often a clone was seen (once, few, many) or the class of an expanded clone, and some rows leave it out.

CDR3 protein: CASSPGRANTGELFF
CDR3 DNA: TGTGCCAGCAGCCCAGGGAGAGCGAACACCGGGGAGCTGTTTTTT
J gene: TRBJ2-2
clone size: NA
CDR3 length: 15
V gene: TRBV11-3
D gene: NA

CDR3 protein: CASSLVGGSVNTIYF
CDR3 DNA: TGTGCCAGCAGCTTAGTGGGGGGTTCGGTAAACACCATATATTTT
J gene: TRBJ1-3
clone size: NA
CDR3 length: 15
V gene: TRBV7-2
D gene: NA

CDR3 protein: CASSAERRFTGELFF
CDR3 DNA: TGTGCCAGCAGCGCCGAACGGCGATTTACCGGGGAGCTGTTTTTT
J gene: TRBJ2-2
clone size: NA
CDR3 length: 15
V gene: TRBV11-3
D gene: NA

CDR3 protein: CASSLTGIGTEAFF
CDR3 DNA: TGCGCCAGCAGCTTAACAGGGATCGGCACTGAAGCTTTCTTT
J gene: TRBJ1-1
clone size: NA
CDR3 length: 14
V gene: TRBV5-1
D gene: NA

CDR3 protein: CATSSDKHTGELFF
CDR3 DNA: TGTGCCACCAGCAGTGATAAGCACACCGGGGAGCTGTTTTTT
J gene: TRBJ2-2
clone size: NA
CDR3 length: 14
V gene: TRBV15
D gene: NA

CDR3 protein: CASSLIGAGTEAFF
CDR3 DNA: TGTGCCAGCAGTTTAATAGGGGCGGGCACTGAAGCTTTCTTT
J gene: TRBJ1-1
clone size: NA
CDR3 length: 14
V gene: TRBV28
D gene: NA

CDR3 protein: CASSTGGSETQYF
CDR3 DNA: TGCGCCAGCAGTACAGGGGGATCAGAGACCCAGTACTTC
J gene: TRBJ2-5
clone size: NA
CDR3 length: 13
V gene: TRBV10-1
D gene: TRBD1

CDR3 protein: CASSTPGTSGSADTQYF
CDR3 DNA: TGTGCCAGTAGTACACCCGGGACTAGCGGGAGTGCAGATACGCAGTATTTT
J gene: TRBJ2-3
clone size: NA
CDR3 length: 17
V gene: TRBV19
D gene: TRBD2

CDR3 protein: CASSVALLAASTDTQYF
CDR3 DNA: TGTGCCAGCAGCGTAGCACTTCTAGCGGCTAGCACAGATACGCAGTATTTT
J gene: TRBJ2-3
clone size: few
CDR3 length: 17
V gene: TRBV9
D gene: TRBD2

CDR3 protein: CASRDRGLGNTEAFF
CDR3 DNA: TGTGCCAGTAGGGACAGGGGGCTCGGGAACACTGAAGCTTTCTTT
J gene: TRBJ1-1
clone size: NA
CDR3 length: 15
V gene: TRBV19
D gene: TRBD1

CDR3 protein: CASSLAQGSTGELFF
CDR3 DNA: TGTGCCAGCAGCTTAGCGCAGGGGAGCACCGGGGAGCTGTTTTTT
J gene: TRBJ2-2
clone size: NA
CDR3 length: 15
V gene: TRBV7-3
D gene: NA

CDR3 protein: CASSPMGEETQYF
CDR3 DNA: TGTGCCAGCAGCCCTATGGGGGAAGAGACCCAGTACTTC
J gene: TRBJ2-5
clone size: NA
CDR3 length: 13
V gene: TRBV7-8
D gene: NA

CDR3 protein: CASSSQGNQPQHF
CDR3 DNA: TGTGCCAGTAGTAGTCAGGGCAATCAGCCCCAGCATTTT
J gene: TRBJ1-5
clone size: NA
CDR3 length: 13
V gene: TRBV19
D gene: NA

CDR3 protein: CASSLAAEQFF
CDR3 DNA: TGTGCCAGCAGCTTAGCGGCAGAGCAGTTCTTC
J gene: TRBJ2-1
clone size: NA
CDR3 length: 11
V gene: TRBV11-2
D gene: NA

CDR3 protein: CASSIQGWNTEAFF
CDR3 DNA: TGTGCCAGTAGTATACAGGGGTGGAACACTGAAGCTTTCTTT
J gene: TRBJ1-1
clone size: few
CDR3 length: 14
V gene: TRBV19
D gene: NA

CDR3 protein: CASRRTGGFNQPQHF
CDR3 DNA: TGTGCCAGTCGGAGGACAGGGGGCTTCAATCAGCCCCAGCATTTT
J gene: TRBJ1-5
clone size: NA
CDR3 length: 15
V gene: TRBV27
D gene: TRBD1

CDR3 protein: CASSKGGRNKNIQYF
CDR3 DNA: TGTGCCAGCAGCAAAGGGGGCCGAAACAAAAACATTCAGTACTTC
J gene: TRBJ2-4
clone size: NA
CDR3 length: 15
V gene: TRBV7-2
D gene: TRBD1

CDR3 protein: CASSFLFGARVFEAFF
CDR3 DNA: TGTGCCAGCAGTTTTTTGTTCGGGGCGCGGGTTTTCGAAGCTTTCTTT
J gene: TRBJ1-1
clone size: many
CDR3 length: 16
V gene: TRBV28
D gene: NA

CDR3 protein: CASSPNRQGEKAFF
CDR3 DNA: TGTGCCAGCTCACCTAATCGACAGGGAGAAAAAGCTTTCTTT
J gene: TRBJ1-1
clone size: NA
CDR3 length: 14
V gene: TRBV18
D gene: TRBD1

CDR3 protein: CASSPPSREETQYF
CDR3 DNA: TGTGCCAGCTCACCACCTAGCAGGGAAGAGACCCAGTACTTC
J gene: TRBJ2-5
clone size: once
CDR3 length: 14
V gene: TRBV18
D gene: NA

CDR3 protein: CASSLDYRVQRSQYF
CDR3 DNA: TGCGCCAGCAGCCTGGATTACAGGGTCCAGAGGTCCCAGTACTTC
J gene: TRBJ2-5
clone size: once
CDR3 length: 15
V gene: TRBV5-1
D gene: NA

CDR3 protein: CASSLGQLYGYTF
CDR3 DNA: TGTGCCAGCAGTTTGGGACAGCTCTATGGCTACACCTTC
J gene: TRBJ1-2
clone size: few
CDR3 length: 13
V gene: TRBV2
D gene: TRBD1

CDR3 protein: CASSPGLNSYEQYF
CDR3 DNA: TGTGCCAGCAGCCCGGGACTGAACTCCTACGAGCAGTACTTC
J gene: TRBJ2-7
clone size: NA
CDR3 length: 14
V gene: TRBV7-9
D gene: NA

CDR3 protein: CASSFELASRDEQFF
CDR3 DNA: TGCGCCAGCAGCTTTGAACTAGCGAGCAGGGATGAGCAGTTCTTC
J gene: TRBJ2-1
clone size: NA
CDR3 length: 15
V gene: TRBV5-1
D gene: TRBD2

CDR3 protein: CASSVSGRSGTDTQYF
CDR3 DNA: TGTGCCAGCAGCGTAAGCGGGAGGTCTGGCACAGATACGCAGTATTTT
J gene: TRBJ2-3
clone size: NA
CDR3 length: 16
V gene: TRBV9
D gene: TRBD2

CDR3 protein: CSATTTPNTEAFF
CDR3 DNA: TGCAGCGCTACGACAACTCCGAACACTGAAGCTTTCTTT
J gene: TRBJ1-1
clone size: NA
CDR3 length: 13
V gene: TRBV29-1
D gene: NA

CDR3 protein: CAISAAGTSGSQWDTQYF
CDR3 DNA: TGTGCCATCAGTGCTGCCGGGACTAGCGGGAGCCAATGGGATACGCAGTATTTT
J gene: TRBJ2-3
clone size: once
CDR3 length: 18
V gene: TRBV10-3
D gene: TRBD2

CDR3 protein: CASSYLRATNEKLFF
CDR3 DNA: TGTGCCAGCAGTTACCTCCGGGCAACTAATGAAAAACTGTTTTTT
J gene: TRBJ1-4
clone size: NA
CDR3 length: 15
V gene: TRBV6-6
D gene: NA

CDR3 protein: CASTTGQINQPQHF
CDR3 DNA: TGTGCCAGCACTACGGGACAGATCAATCAGCCCCAGCATTTT
J gene: TRBJ1-5
clone size: NA
CDR3 length: 14
V gene: TRBV6-5
D gene: TRBD1

CDR3 protein: CASSAGTGFSGNTIYF
CDR3 DNA: TGTGCCAGCAGCGCGGGGACAGGTTTCTCTGGAAACACCATATATTTT
J gene: TRBJ1-3
clone size: NA
CDR3 length: 16
V gene: TRBV5-6
D gene: TRBD1

CDR3 protein: CASSLGPAGVVYEQFF
CDR3 DNA: TGTGCCAGCAGCTTAGGTCCAGCGGGAGTGGTCTATGAGCAGTTCTTC
J gene: TRBJ2-1
clone size: NA
CDR3 length: 16
V gene: TRBV11-3
D gene: TRBD2

CDR3 protein: CAWSAGVDQPQHF
CDR3 DNA: TGTGCCTGGAGTGCAGGGGTAGACCAGCCCCAGCATTTT
J gene: TRBJ1-5
clone size: NA
CDR3 length: 13
V gene: TRBV30
D gene: NA

CDR3 protein: CASSEYGGYDTEAFF
CDR3 DNA: TGTGCCAGCAGTGAATATGGGGGGTATGACACTGAAGCTTTCTTT
J gene: TRBJ1-1
clone size: NA
CDR3 length: 15
V gene: TRBV25-1
D gene: NA

CDR3 protein: CASSQDRTGLNSPLHF
CDR3 DNA: TGCGCCAGCAGCCAAGATAGAACAGGCTTGAATTCACCCCTCCACTTT
J gene: TRBJ1-6
clone size: NA
CDR3 length: 16
V gene: TRBV4-3
D gene: NA

CDR3 protein: CASSYSSGGGNEKLFF
CDR3 DNA: TGTGCCAGCAGTTACTCGAGTGGGGGGGGGAATGAAAAACTGTTTTTT
J gene: TRBJ1-4
clone size: NA
CDR3 length: 16
V gene: TRBV6-5
D gene: NA

CDR3 protein: CASKIGRAANTGELFF
CDR3 DNA: TGTGCCAGCAAAATAGGGCGGGCCGCGAACACCGGGGAGCTGTTTTTT
J gene: TRBJ2-2
clone size: NA
CDR3 length: 16
V gene: TRBV5-4
D gene: NA

CDR3 protein: CSVEDRLARDTQYF
CDR3 DNA: TGCAGCGTTGAAGATCGACTTGCCAGGGATACGCAGTATTTT
J gene: TRBJ2-3
clone size: NA
CDR3 length: 14
V gene: TRBV29-1
D gene: NA

CDR3 protein: CASSLEGRSYEQYF
CDR3 DNA: TGTGCCAGCAGTTTGGAAGGTCGCTCCTACGAGCAGTACTTC
J gene: TRBJ2-7
clone size: once
CDR3 length: 14
V gene: TRBV28
D gene: NA

CDR3 protein: CASSPTSGGSSYNEQFF
CDR3 DNA: TGTGCTAGCAGCCCAACTAGCGGGGGGAGCTCCTACAATGAGCAGTTCTTC
J gene: TRBJ2-1
clone size: NA
CDR3 length: 17
V gene: TRBV7-7
D gene: TRBD2

CDR3 protein: CASSQVAGGLGDEQFF
CDR3 DNA: TGTGCCAGCAGCCAGGTGGCGGGAGGGTTGGGGGATGAGCAGTTCTTC
J gene: TRBJ2-1
clone size: NA
CDR3 length: 16
V gene: TRBV9
D gene: TRBD2

CDR3 protein: CASSQRTGVGETQYF
CDR3 DNA: TGCGCCAGCAGCCAAAGGACAGGGGTAGGAGAGACCCAGTACTTC
J gene: TRBJ2-5
clone size: once
CDR3 length: 15
V gene: TRBV5-1
D gene: TRBD1

CDR3 protein: CASSATSDGEQFF
CDR3 DNA: TGTGCCAGCAGCGCCACTAGCGATGGTGAGCAGTTCTTC
J gene: TRBJ2-1
clone size: NA
CDR3 length: 13
V gene: TRBV11-2
D gene: TRBD2

CDR3 protein: CATARGVSYEQYF
CDR3 DNA: TGTGCCACCGCCCGGGGAGTATCCTACGAGCAGTACTTC
J gene: TRBJ2-7
clone size: once
CDR3 length: 13
V gene: TRBV7-2
D gene: NA

CDR3 protein: CASSFRRLNTGELFF
CDR3 DNA: TGTGCCAGCAGTTTCAGGCGGCTGAACACCGGGGAGCTGTTTTTT
J gene: TRBJ2-2
clone size: NA
CDR3 length: 15
V gene: TRBV27
D gene: NA

CDR3 protein: CASSPRQGAGTEAFF
CDR3 DNA: TGTGCCAGCAGCCCGCGACAGGGGGCGGGAACTGAAGCTTTCTTT
J gene: TRBJ1-1
clone size: NA
CDR3 length: 15
V gene: TRBV13
D gene: TRBD1

CDR3 protein: CASSSTPLAGGYQETQYF
CDR3 DNA: TGTGCCAGCAGTTCCACGCCACTAGCGGGAGGGTACCAAGAGACCCAGTACTTC
J gene: TRBJ2-5
clone size: medium-sized
CDR3 length: 18
V gene: TRBV28
D gene: TRBD2

CDR3 protein: CASSEAPGRMNTEAFF
CDR3 DNA: TGTGCCAGCAGTGAAGCCCCGGGACGGATGAACACTGAAGCTTTCTTT
J gene: TRBJ1-1
clone size: NA
CDR3 length: 16
V gene: TRBV2
D gene: NA

CDR3 protein: CASSEPGAVRNEQFF
CDR3 DNA: TGCGCCAGCAGTGAACCGGGTGCGGTTAGGAATGAGCAGTTCTTC
J gene: TRBJ2-1
clone size: NA
CDR3 length: 15
V gene: TRBV10-1
D gene: NA

CDR3 protein: CASRNGQGIYGYTF
CDR3 DNA: TGTGCCAGCAGAAACGGACAGGGGATCTATGGCTACACCTTC
J gene: TRBJ1-2
clone size: NA
CDR3 length: 14
V gene: TRBV2
D gene: TRBD1

CDR3 protein: CASSLDPNTEAFF
CDR3 DNA: TGTGCCAGCAGCTTAGACCCGAACACTGAAGCTTTCTTT
J gene: TRBJ1-1
clone size: NA
CDR3 length: 13
V gene: TRBV11-3
D gene: NA

CDR3 protein: CASSSGGGTVEEKLFF
CDR3 DNA: TGTGCCAGCAGCTCCGGGGGGGGGACGGTCGAGGAGAAACTGTTTTTT
J gene: TRBJ1-4
clone size: NA
CDR3 length: 16
V gene: TRBV5-8
D gene: NA